This T cell receptor beta chain was captured in a study of shared clonotypes between healthy human individuals. In the study overall: Donors had three CD4 naive, three CD4 memory, two CD8 naive and one CD8 memory plate apiece.

V was pared by 6 bases and J by 4 bases, with 5 bases of the junction left unmatched. Germline-derived CDR1 and CDR2 are SNHLY and FYNNEI. The CDR3 runs 14 residues. Into CD45RA+ naive and CD45RA-negative memory subsets, the CD4+ cells were split. Clones were sequenced by immunoSEQ multiplex PCR, and TCRdb holds only the in-frame ones, with some missing. This table holds about 1 million clones, about 74% found once. The sample comprised memory CD4+ T cells sorted from blood. The sample's subset: CD45RA-negative fraction. The V and J genes are TRBV2 and TRBJ1-3; 8 nucleotides line up with TRBD1. The receptor comes from a man younger than 35 in good health. The CDR3 spells CASSMGQAGNTIYF. Written as DNA, the CDR3 is TGTGCCAGCAGCATGGGACAGGCCGGAAACACCATATATTTT. Drawing the rest from reference TRBV2 and TRBJ1-3, the complete variable domain is EPEVTQTPSHQVTQMGQEVILRCVPISNHLYFYWYRQILGQKVEFLVSFYNNEISEKSEIFDDQFSVERPDGSNFTLKIRSTKLEDSAMYFCASSMGQAGNTIYFGEGSWLTVV.